What follows is one T cell receptor beta chain and its context. Its target is unknown. The sample is drawn from a study of OX40 agonist ivuxolimab in advanced cancers. Study in general: The study treated patients with ivuxolimab, an agonistic anti-OX40 (CD134) antibody.

V gave up 1 base and J gave up 5 bases; unmatched junction bases: 3. This CDR3 comprises 14 residues. CDR1 and CDR2 from the germline V gene are SGHDN and FVKESK. Some clones are missing from TCRdb's copy, which holds only in-frame ones; the method was immunoSEQ multiplex PCR. There are tens of thousands of clones in the sample; 80% to 90% occur only once, and 9% to 15% lies in the top ten. Whole-study results and caveats: Both blood CD4+ and CD8+ T cells showed clonal growth by week 6 at 0.1 to 3.0 mg/kg.

Systemic immunosuppression or a history of autoimmune disease excluded patients. Drawing of blood for sampling happened at baseline, at cycle 4 day 1, and at cycle 7 day 1. The chain employs TRBV14 and TRBJ2-3, with 7 positions matching TRBD2. Sequenced here: CD4+ or CD8+ T cells sorted from blood, sampled in a trial of the OX40 agonist ivuxolimab. This receptor was identified in an adult with an advanced solid tumor such as melanoma, head and neck, liver or kidney cancer. CDR3 nucleotides: TGTGCCAGCAGCCAAGCGGGAGGTATAGATACGCAGTATTTT. This sequence encodes CASSQAGGIDTQYF.